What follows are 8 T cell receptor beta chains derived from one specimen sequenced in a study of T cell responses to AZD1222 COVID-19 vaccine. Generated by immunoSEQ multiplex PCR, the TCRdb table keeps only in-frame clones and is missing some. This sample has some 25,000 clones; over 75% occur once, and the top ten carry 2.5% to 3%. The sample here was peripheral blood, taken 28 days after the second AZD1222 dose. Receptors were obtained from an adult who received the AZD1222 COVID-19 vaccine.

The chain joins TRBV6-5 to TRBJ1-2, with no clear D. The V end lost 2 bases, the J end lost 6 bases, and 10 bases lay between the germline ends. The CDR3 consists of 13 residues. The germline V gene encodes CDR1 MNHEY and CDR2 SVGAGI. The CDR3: CASSYRGRDGYTF. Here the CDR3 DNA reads TGTGCCAGCAGTTACCGTGGGAGAGATGGCTACACCTTC.

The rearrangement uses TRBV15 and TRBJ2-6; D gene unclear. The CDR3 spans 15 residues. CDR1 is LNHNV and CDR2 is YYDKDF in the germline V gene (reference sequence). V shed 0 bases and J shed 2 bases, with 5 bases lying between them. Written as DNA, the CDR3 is TGTGCCACCAGCAGAGACCGGGCTGGGGCCAACGTCCTGACTTTC. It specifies CATSRDRAGANVLTF.

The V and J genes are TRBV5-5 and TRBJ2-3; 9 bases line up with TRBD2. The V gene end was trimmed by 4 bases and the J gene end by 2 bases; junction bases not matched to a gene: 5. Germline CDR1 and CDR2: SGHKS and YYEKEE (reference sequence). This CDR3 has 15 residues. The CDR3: CASSPTSGHTDTQYF. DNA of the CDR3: TGTGCCAGCAGCCCGACTAGCGGACACACAGATACGCAGTATTTT.

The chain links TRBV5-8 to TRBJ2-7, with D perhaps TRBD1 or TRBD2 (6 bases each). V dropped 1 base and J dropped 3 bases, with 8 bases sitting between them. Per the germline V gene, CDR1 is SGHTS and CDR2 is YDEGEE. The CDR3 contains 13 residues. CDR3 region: CASSLRGVYEQYF. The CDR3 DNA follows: TGTGCCAGCAGCTTGAGGGGGGTCTACGAGCAGTACTTC.

In DNA form, the CDR3 reads TGTGCCAGCAGCTTTTCGACAGGGAGGGCCTGGGAGCAGTACTTC. The encoded protein is CASSFSTGRAWEQYF. The V gene is TRBV7-9, the J gene TRBJ2-7; tentatively, D is TRBD1 or TRBD2 (7 bases each). CDR1 is SEHNR and CDR2 is FQNEAQ in the germline V gene (reference sequence). The CDR3 runs to 15 residues. Trimming took 3 bases from V and 7 from J, leaving 19 bases between them.

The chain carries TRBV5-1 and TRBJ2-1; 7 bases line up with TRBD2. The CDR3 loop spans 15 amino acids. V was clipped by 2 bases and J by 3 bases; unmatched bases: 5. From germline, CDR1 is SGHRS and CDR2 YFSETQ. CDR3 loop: CASSFPTGGYNEQFF. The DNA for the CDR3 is TGCGCCAGCAGCTTCCCGACGGGGGGCTACAATGAGCAGTTCTTC. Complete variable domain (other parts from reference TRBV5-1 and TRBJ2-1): KAGVTQTPRYLIKTRGQQVTLSCSPISGHRSVSWYQQTPGQGLQFLFEYFSETQRNKGNFPGRFSGRQFSNSRSEMNVSTLELGDSALYLCASSFPTGGYNEQFFGPGTRLTVL.

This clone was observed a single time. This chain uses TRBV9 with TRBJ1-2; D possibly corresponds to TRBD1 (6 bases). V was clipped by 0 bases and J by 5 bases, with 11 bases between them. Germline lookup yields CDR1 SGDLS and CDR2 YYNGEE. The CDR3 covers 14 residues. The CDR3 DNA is TGTGCCAGCAGCGTAGGTAAAGGGGGATATGGCTACACCTTC. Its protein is CASSVGKGGYGYTF. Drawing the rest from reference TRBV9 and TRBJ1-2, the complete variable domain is DSGVTQTPKHLITATGQRVTLRCSPRSGDLSVYWYQQSLDQGLQFLIQYYNGEERAKGNILERFSAQQFPDLHSELNLSSLELGDSALYFCASSVGKGGYGYTFGSGTRLTVV.

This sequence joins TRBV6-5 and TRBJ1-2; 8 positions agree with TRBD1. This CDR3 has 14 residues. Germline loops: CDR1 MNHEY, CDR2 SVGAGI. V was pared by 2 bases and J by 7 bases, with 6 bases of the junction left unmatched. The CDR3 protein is CASSYGQGESGYTF. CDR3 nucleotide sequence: TGTGCCAGCAGTTACGGACAGGGAGAAAGTGGCTACACCTTC.